The next 3 T cell receptor beta chains were all read from a single sample in a study of blood T cell repertoires in COVID-19. Sequencing used immunoSEQ multiplex PCR; TCRdb keeps in-frame clones, though not all of them. The table shows about 270,000 clones, with 80% to 90% occurring only once. The sample taken for sequencing was PBMCs or T cells enriched from blood (not recorded which). Receptors originate from a woman younger than 45 with acute COVID-19.

The CDR3 region has the DNA TGTGCCAGCAGTTTACCTCCCTCCGGGAGGGGGATAAATGAGCAGTTCTTC. Encoded protein: CASSLPPSGRGINEQFF. The rearrangement links TRBV28 to TRBJ2-1, with 8 bases that match TRBD2. Germline V gives CDR1 MDHEN, CDR2 SYDVKM. This CDR3 is 17 amino acids long. V was pared by 2 bases and J by 7 bases, with 13 bases of the junction left unmatched. Using reference TRBV28 and TRBJ2-1 for the parts outside the CDR3, the full variable domain is DVKVTQSSRYLVKRTGEKVFLECVQDMDHENMFWYRQDPGLGLRLIYFSYDVKMKEKGDIPEGYSVSREKKERFSLILESASTNQTSMYLCASSLPPSGRGINEQFFGPGTRLTVL.

This chain joins TRBV7-8 and TRBJ2-3, with D possibly being TRBD2 (6 bases). Germline values: CDR1 SGHVS, CDR2 FQNEAQ. V was clipped by 2 bases and J by 4 bases, with 13 bases between them. The CDR3 consists of 15 residues. The CDR3 sequence is CASSLMGGAADTQYF. The DNA of the CDR3 is TGTGCCAGCAGCTTAATGGGGGGAGCGGCAGATACGCAGTATTTT. The full variable domain, completed using reference TRBV7-8 and TRBJ2-3, is GAGVSQSPRYKVAKRGQDVALRCDPISGHVSLFWYQQALGQGPEFLTYFQNEAQLDKSGLPSDRFFAERPEGSVSTLKIQRTQQEDSAVYLCASSLMGGAADTQYFGPGTRLTVL.

The chain uses TRBV7-2 and TRBJ2-7; D is uncertain. Looked up from germline, CDR1 is SGHTA and CDR2 is FQGNSA. V was trimmed by 2 bases and J by 6 bases, leaving 17 bases between them. CDR3 length: 15 residues. The CDR3, as DNA: TGTGCCAGCAGCTTACAGGTCCCCAGGTTGTCCGAGCAGTACTTC. Protein sequence: CASSLQVPRLSEQYF.